A single sample gave rise to the 10 T cell receptor beta chains below, sequenced in a study of blood T cell repertoires in COVID-19. The method was immunoSEQ multiplex PCR; TCRdb's version includes in-frame clones alone and lacks a portion of them. The sample contains about 58,000 clones, roughly 92% of which appear only once. Sample: peripheral blood. Receptors originate from a man aged 45-65 years with active COVID-19.

This clone appeared a single time. The gene calls are TRBV9 and TRBJ2-2; TRBD1 matches 11 bases. The CDR3 extends over 16 amino acids. Losses at the gene ends were 4 bases for V and 5 bases for J; bases not matched to a gene: 7. Germline CDR1 and CDR2: SGDLS and YYNGEE. CDR3 in DNA: TGTGCCAGCAGCCTCTCCGGGACAGGGGGTACCGGGGAGCTGTTTTTT. Translated: CASSLSGTGGTGELFF.

The rearrangement joins TRBV5-1 to TRBJ2-3; maybe TRBD2 (5 bases). V was clipped by 0 bases and J by 4 bases, with 6 bases between them. Germline V gene data show CDR1 as SGHRS and CDR2 as YFSETQ. CDR3 length: 13 amino acids. CDR3 region: CASSLAGADTQYF. The CDR3 nucleotides are TGCGCCAGCAGCTTGGCCGGGGCAGATACGCAGTATTTT.

This rearrangement joins TRBV4-1 to TRBJ2-7; 9 bases line up with TRBD1. The CDR3 runs 15 residues. After removal of 2 bases from V and 3 bases from J, the junction contained 5 bases not matched to a gene. Germline CDR1 MGHRA, CDR2 YSYEKL. The CDR3 DNA reads TGCGCCAGCAGCCAACCGGGACAGGGTGTCTACGAGCAGTACTTC. Its translation is CASSQPGQGVYEQYF.

V usage is TRBV2 and J usage is TRBJ2-3; 9 bases fit TRBD2. Per the germline V gene, CDR1 is SNHLY and CDR2 is FYNNEI. The J segment lost 0 bases and the V segment lost 4 bases, leaving 11 bases of the junction unmatched. CDR3 length equals 18 residues. CDR3 sequence reads: CASSADFAGGRSTDTQYF. The CDR3 nucleotides are TGTGCCAGCAGTGCTGACTTTGCGGGAGGGCGGAGCACAGATACGCAGTATTTT.

The V and J genes are TRBV3-1 (or the pseudogene TRBV3-2) and TRBJ1-5; 7 bases are a match to TRBD1. The V and J ends lost 0 bases and 6 bases, in that order; junction bases with no gene match: 5. The germline V gene has CDR1 LGHDT and CDR2 YNNKEL (reference sequence). This CDR3 has 15 residues. The CDR3 spells CASSQDIAGGQPQHF. CDR3 nucleotides: TGTGCCAGCAGCCAAGATATTGCAGGGGGTCAGCCCCAGCATTTT.

V and J are TRBV5-1 and TRBJ2-1, with 7 bases that match TRBD2. This CDR3 comprises 16 residues. The V gene end was trimmed by 3 bases and the J gene end by 7 bases; junction bases not matched to a gene: 13. The germline V gene encodes CDR1 SGHRS and CDR2 YFSETQ. The CDR3 reads CASSWAGTTKGNEQFF. In DNA, the CDR3 is TGCGCCAGCAGCTGGGCCGGGACTACCAAGGGGAATGAGCAGTTCTTC.

The V and J genes are TRBV6-5 and TRBJ2-7; the D is unclear. Trimming cost V 2 bases and J 0 bases, with 5 bases left between them. Germline lookup yields CDR1 MNHEY and CDR2 SVGAGI. CDR3 length equals 13 residues. The CDR3 sequence: CASSYDISYEQYF. The CDR3 DNA reads TGTGCCAGCAGTTACGACATCTCCTACGAGCAGTACTTC.

This chain uses TRBV3-1 (or the pseudogene TRBV3-2) with TRBJ2-5; 7 positions match TRBD2. Germline lookup yields CDR1 LGHDT and CDR2 YNNKEL (reference sequence). This CDR3 comprises 14 residues. Trimming removed 4 bases from V and 5 bases from J; junction bases left unmatched: 7. CDR3 region: CASSPGLPRETQYF. DNA for the CDR3: TGTGCCAGCAGCCCGGGACTACCCCGGGAGACCCAGTACTTC.

The chain combines TRBV10-3 with TRBJ1-2; D is ambiguous. The length of the CDR3 is 13 residues. V was cut by 6 bases and J by 4 bases, with 12 bases left in between. The germline gives CDR1 ENHRY, CDR2 SYGVKD. CDR3 loop: CAISETESYGYTF. The CDR3 DNA reads TGTGCCATCAGCGAAACAGAGTCCTATGGCTACACCTTC.

The genes are TRBV3-1 (or the pseudogene TRBV3-2) and TRBJ1-1, with a tentative D call TRBD1 (5 bases). Trimming left V 0 bases short and J 0 bases short, with 14 bases between. The CDR3 is 17 amino acids. Germline V lookup: CDR1 LGHDT, CDR2 YNNKEL (reference sequence). CDR3 amino acids: CASSQDQLTALNTEAFF. The CDR3 nucleotides read TGTGCCAGCAGCCAAGATCAGCTGACAGCCTTGAACACTGAAGCTTTCTTT.